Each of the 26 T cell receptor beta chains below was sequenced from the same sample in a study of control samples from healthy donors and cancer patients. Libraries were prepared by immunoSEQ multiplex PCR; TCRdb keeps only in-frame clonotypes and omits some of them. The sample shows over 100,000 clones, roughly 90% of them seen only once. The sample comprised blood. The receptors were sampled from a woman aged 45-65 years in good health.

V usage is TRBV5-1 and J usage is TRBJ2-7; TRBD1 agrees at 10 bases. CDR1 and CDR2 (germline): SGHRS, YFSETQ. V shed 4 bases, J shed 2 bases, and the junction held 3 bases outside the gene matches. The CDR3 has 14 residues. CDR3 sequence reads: CASSHGQGAYEQYF. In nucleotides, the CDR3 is TGCGCCAGCAGCCACGGACAGGGGGCCTACGAGCAGTACTTC.

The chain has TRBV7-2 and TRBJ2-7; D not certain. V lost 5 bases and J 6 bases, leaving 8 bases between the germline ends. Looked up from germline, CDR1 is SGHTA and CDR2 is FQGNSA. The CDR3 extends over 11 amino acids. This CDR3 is CASSPLSEQYF. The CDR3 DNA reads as TGTGCCAGCAGCCCACTTTCCGAGCAGTACTTC.

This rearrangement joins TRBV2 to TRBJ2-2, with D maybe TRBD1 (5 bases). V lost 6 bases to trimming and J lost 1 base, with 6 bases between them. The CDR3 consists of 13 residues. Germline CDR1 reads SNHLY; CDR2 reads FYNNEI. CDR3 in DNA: TGTGCCAGCAGGACAGAGAACACCGGGGAGCTGTTTTTT. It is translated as CASRTENTGELFF. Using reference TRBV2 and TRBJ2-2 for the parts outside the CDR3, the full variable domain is EPEVTQTPSHQVTQMGQEVILRCVPISNHLYFYWYRQILGQKVEFLVSFYNNEISEKSEIFDDQFSVERPDGSNFTLKIRSTKLEDSAMYFCASRTENTGELFFGEGSRLTVL.

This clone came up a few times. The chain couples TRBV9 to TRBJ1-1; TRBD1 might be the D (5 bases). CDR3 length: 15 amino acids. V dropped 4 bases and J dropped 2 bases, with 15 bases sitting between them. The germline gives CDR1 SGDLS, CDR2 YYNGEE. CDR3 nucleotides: TGTGCCAGCAGCAGAGAAGGGACGGGTAACACTGAAGCTTTCTTT. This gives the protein CASSREGTGNTEAFF. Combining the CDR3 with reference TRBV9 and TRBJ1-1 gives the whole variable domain DSGVTQTPKHLITATGQRVTLRCSPRSGDLSVYWYQQSLDQGLQFLIQYYNGEERAKGNILERFSAQQFPDLHSELNLSSLELGDSALYFCASSREGTGNTEAFFGQGTRLTVV.

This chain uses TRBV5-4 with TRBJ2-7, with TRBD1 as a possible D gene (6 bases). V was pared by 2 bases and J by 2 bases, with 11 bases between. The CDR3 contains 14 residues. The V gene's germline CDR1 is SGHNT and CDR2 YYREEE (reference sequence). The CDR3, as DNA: TGTGCCAGCAGCTTCCAGGGGTCTACCTACGAGCAGTACTTC. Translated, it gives CASSFQGSTYEQYF.

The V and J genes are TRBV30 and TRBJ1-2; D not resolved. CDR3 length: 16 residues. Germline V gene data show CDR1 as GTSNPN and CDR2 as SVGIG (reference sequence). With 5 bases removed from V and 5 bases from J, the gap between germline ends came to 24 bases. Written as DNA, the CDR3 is TGTGCCTGGGGGCCCGGGCTGACCATCGTTTGGTATGGCTACACCTTC. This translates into CAWGPGLTIVWYGYTF.

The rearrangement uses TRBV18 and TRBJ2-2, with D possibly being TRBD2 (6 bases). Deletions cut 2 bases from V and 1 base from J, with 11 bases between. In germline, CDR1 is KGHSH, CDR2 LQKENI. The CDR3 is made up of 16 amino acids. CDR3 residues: CASSPVRAGNTGELFF. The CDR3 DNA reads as TGTGCCAGCTCACCAGTTCGAGCGGGGAACACCGGGGAGCTGTTTTTT. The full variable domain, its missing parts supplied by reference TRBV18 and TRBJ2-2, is NAGVMQNPRHLVRRRGQEARLRCSPMKGHSHVYWYRQLPEEGLKFMVYLQKENIIDESGMPKERFSAEFPKEGPSILRIQQVVRGDSAAYFCASSPVRAGNTGELFFGEGSRLTVL.

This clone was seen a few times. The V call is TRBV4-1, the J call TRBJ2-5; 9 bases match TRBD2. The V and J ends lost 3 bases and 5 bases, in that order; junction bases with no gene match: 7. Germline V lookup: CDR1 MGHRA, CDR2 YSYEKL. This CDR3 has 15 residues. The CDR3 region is CASSHPAGGRETQYF. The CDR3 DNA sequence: TGCGCCAGCAGCCATCCCGCGGGGGGGCGGGAGACCCAGTACTTC.

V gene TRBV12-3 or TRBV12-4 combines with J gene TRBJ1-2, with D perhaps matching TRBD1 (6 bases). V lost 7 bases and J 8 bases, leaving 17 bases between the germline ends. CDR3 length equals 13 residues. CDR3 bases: TGTGCCAGCACCATCGGGGGGGGCAAGGGCTACACCTTC. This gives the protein CASTIGGGKGYTF.

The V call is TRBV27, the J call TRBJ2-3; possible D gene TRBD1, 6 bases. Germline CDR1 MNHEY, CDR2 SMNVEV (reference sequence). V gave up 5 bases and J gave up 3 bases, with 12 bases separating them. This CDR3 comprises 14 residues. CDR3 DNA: TGTGCCAGCAGTATACAGGGTTTTACAGATACGCAGTATTTT. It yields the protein CASSIQGFTDTQYF.

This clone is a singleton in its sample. CDR3 loop: CASRTDRSGTEAFF. The CDR3 DNA is TGCGCCAGCAGAACGGATAGATCGGGTACTGAAGCTTTCTTT. The chain couples TRBV10-2 to TRBJ1-1; no reliable D call. The ends were cut back, 6 bases at V and 5 bases at J, with 16 bases in the middle. This CDR3 contains 14 residues. Germline CDR1 is WSHSY and CDR2 is SAAADI.

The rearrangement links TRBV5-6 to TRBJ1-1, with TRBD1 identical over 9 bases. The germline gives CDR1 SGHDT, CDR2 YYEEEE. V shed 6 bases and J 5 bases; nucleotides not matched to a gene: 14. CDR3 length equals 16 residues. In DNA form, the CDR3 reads TGTGCCAGCACCGAGCAAACAGGACAGGGGTGGACTGAAGCTTTCTTT. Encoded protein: CASTEQTGQGWTEAFF. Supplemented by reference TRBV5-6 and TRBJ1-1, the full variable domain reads DAGVTQSPTHLIKTRGQQVTLRCSPKSGHDTVSWYQQALGQGPQFIFQYYEEEERQRGNFPDRFSGHQFPNYSSELNVNALLLGDSALYLCASTEQTGQGWTEAFFGQGTRLTVV.

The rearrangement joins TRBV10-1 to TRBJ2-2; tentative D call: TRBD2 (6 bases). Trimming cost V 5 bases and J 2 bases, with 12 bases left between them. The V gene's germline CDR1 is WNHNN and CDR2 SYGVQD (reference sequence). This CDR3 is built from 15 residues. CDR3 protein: CASSPTRTNTGELFF. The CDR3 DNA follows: TGCGCCAGCAGTCCGACTAGAACCAACACCGGGGAGCTGTTTTTT.

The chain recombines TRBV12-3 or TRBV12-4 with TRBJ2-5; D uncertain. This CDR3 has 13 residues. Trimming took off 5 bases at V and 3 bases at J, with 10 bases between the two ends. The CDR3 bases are TGTGCCAGCAGTCCTAATGAAGAAGAGACCCAGTACTTC. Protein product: CASSPNEEETQYF.

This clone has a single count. For the CDR3, the DNA is TGTGCTAGTGGTTTAACAGCTTTCCGGGGCTACACCTTC. The encoded protein is CASGLTAFRGYTF. V is TRBV12-5 and J is TRBJ1-2; unclear D gene. The CDR3 has 13 residues. The ends were cut back, 3 bases at V and 8 bases at J, with 13 bases in the middle. The germline CDR1 and CDR2 sequences are LGHNT and FRNRAP.

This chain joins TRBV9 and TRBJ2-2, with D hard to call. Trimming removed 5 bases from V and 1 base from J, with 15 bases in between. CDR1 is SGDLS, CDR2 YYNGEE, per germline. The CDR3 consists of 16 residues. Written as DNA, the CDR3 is TGTGCCAGCAGTCGGAATCCCAGCCTGAACACCGGGGAGCTGTTTTTT. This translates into CASSRNPSLNTGELFF.

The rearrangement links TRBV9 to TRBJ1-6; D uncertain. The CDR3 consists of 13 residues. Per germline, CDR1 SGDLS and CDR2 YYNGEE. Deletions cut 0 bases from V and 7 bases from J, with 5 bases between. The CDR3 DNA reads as TGTGCCAGCAGCGTAGAGGCGAATTCACCCCTCCACTTT. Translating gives CASSVEANSPLHF.

For the CDR3, the DNA is TGTGCCAGCAGTTTAGGAAGTTCCTACGAGCAGTACTTC. This gives the protein CASSLGSSYEQYF. The gene calls are TRBV12-3 or TRBV12-4 and TRBJ2-7; D is uncertain. The CDR3 totals 13 residues. The ends were cut back, 1 base at V and 1 base at J, with 5 bases in the middle.

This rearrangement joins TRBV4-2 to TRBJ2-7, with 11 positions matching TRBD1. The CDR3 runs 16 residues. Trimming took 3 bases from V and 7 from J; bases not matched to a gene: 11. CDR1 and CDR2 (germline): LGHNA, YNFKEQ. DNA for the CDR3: TGTGCCAGCAGCCAGGACCTGGGACAGGGGGAATCGGAGCAGTACTTC. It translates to CASSQDLGQGESEQYF.

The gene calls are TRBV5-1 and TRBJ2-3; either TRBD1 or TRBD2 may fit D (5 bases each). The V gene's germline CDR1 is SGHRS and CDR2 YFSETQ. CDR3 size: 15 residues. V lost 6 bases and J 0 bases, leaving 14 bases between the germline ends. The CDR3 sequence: CASKSEGRSTDTQYF. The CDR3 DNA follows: TGCGCCAGCAAGAGCGAGGGGCGCAGCACAGATACGCAGTATTTT.

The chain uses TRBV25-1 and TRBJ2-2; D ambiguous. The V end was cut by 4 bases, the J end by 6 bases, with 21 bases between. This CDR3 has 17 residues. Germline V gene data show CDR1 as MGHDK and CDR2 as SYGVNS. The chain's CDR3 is CASSGAPSWGGSGELFF. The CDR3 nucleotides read TGTGCCAGCAGTGGGGCCCCCTCTTGGGGTGGGTCCGGGGAGCTGTTTTTT.

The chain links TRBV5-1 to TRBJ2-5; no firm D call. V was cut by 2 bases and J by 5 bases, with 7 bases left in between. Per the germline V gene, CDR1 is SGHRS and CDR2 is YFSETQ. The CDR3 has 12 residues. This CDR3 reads CASSLYRETQYF. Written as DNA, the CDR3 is TGCGCCAGCAGCTTATATAGGGAGACCCAGTACTTC.

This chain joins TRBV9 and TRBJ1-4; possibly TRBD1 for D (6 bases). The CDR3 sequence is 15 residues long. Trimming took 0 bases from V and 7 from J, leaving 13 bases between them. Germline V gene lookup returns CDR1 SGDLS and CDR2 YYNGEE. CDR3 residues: CASSVGGRNSEKLFF. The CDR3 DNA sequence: TGTGCCAGCAGCGTAGGGGGGCGCAACTCTGAAAAACTGTTTTTT.

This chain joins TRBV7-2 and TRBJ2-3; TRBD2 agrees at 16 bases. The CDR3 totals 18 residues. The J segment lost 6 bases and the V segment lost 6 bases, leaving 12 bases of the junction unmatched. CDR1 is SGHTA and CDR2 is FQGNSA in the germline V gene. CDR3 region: CASSSTGTSGGAGDTQYF. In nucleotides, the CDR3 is TGTGCCAGCAGTTCCACCGGGACTAGCGGGGGGGCTGGGGATACGCAGTATTTT. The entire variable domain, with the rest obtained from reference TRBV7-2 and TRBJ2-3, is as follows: GAGVSQSPSNKVTEKGKDVELRCDPISGHTALYWYRQSLGQGLEFLIYFQGNSAPDKSGLPSDRFSAERTGGSVSTLTIQRTQQEDSAVYLCASSSTGTSGGAGDTQYFGPGTRLTVL.

The CDR3 here is CASSYRFQGMNTEAFF. The CDR3, as DNA: TGTGCCAGCAGTTACAGGTTTCAGGGGATGAACACTGAAGCTTTCTTT. This chain uses TRBV6-5 with TRBJ1-1, with a possible D match to TRBD1 (6 bases). The CDR3 contains 16 residues. CDR1 is MNHEY, CDR2 SVGAGI, per germline. Between the trimmed V and J ends, which lost 2 bases and 0 bases, there was a span of 13 bases.

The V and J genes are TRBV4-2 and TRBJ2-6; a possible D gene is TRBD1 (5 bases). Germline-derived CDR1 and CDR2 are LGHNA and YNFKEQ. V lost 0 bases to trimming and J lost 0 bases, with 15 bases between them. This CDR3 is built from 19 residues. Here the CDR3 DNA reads TGTGCCAGCAGCCAAGACGGTGACAGATCTCTCTCTGGGGCCAACGTCCTGACTTTC. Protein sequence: CASSQDGDRSLSGANVLTF.